The 22 T cell receptor beta chains reported below all come from one sample, sequenced in a study of T cell responses to AZD1222 COVID-19 vaccine. The table came from immunoSEQ multiplex PCR; TCRdb's copy has only in-frame clones and leaves some out. The profile shows 95,000 to 100,000 clones, more than 85% of them singletons. This specimen was peripheral blood, taken on day 0 of AZD1222 vaccination. These receptors were collected from an adult in good health.

The chain joins TRBV18 to TRBJ1-1; D is uncertain. The CDR3 spans 16 residues. With 3 bases removed from V and 1 base from J, the gap between germline ends came to 15 bases. Per germline, CDR1 KGHSH and CDR2 LQKENI. CDR3 amino acids: CASSPRSTGWNTEAFF. CDR3 DNA sequence: TGTGCCAGCTCACCTCGGAGTACGGGTTGGAACACTGAAGCTTTCTTT.

The chain uses TRBV5-4 and TRBJ2-5; either TRBD1 or TRBD2 may fit D (5 bases each). This CDR3 is 18 amino acids long. Looked up from germline, CDR1 is SGHNT and CDR2 is YYREEE (reference sequence). The V gene lost 4 bases and the J gene lost 2 bases, with 24 bases spanning the gap. The CDR3 region is CASSPDGTPWGLQETQYF. The CDR3 bases are TGTGCCAGCAGCCCTGACGGGACCCCATGGGGCCTTCAAGAGACCCAGTACTTC.

The rearrangement joins TRBV5-4 to TRBJ1-2, with 8 bases matching TRBD1. The CDR3 has 14 residues. Per the germline V gene, CDR1 is SGHNT and CDR2 is YYREEE (reference sequence). Trimming cost V 4 bases and J 8 bases; bases outside gene matches: 10. The CDR3 here is CASSRGQGSEGYTF. The CDR3 DNA sequence: TGTGCCAGCAGCCGAGGACAGGGCTCCGAGGGCTACACCTTC. Supplemented by reference TRBV5-4 and TRBJ1-2, the full variable domain reads ETGVTQSPTHLIKTRGQQVTLRCSSQSGHNTVSWYQQALGQGPQFIFQYYREEENGRGNFPPRFSGLQFPNYSSELNVNALELDDSALYLCASSRGQGSEGYTFGSGTRLTVV.

The chain has TRBV27 and TRBJ2-2; no definite D call. The length of the CDR3 is 14 residues. The V end lost 3 bases, the J end lost 1 base, and 6 bases lay between the germline ends. The V gene's germline CDR1 is MNHEY and CDR2 SMNVEV (reference sequence). The CDR3 here is CASSFVQNTGELFF. CDR3 coding DNA: TGTGCCAGCAGTTTCGTTCAGAACACCGGGGAGCTGTTTTTT.

The chain has TRBV6-5 and TRBJ2-2, with no clear D. Germline assignment: CDR1 MNHEY and CDR2 SVGAGI. CDR3 length equals 15 residues. Trimming shortened V by 8 bases and J by 4 bases, and 17 bases separated the two germline ends. In nucleotides, the CDR3 is TGTGCCAGCGAATTGTCGTCCTCGTTCACCGGGGAGCTGTTTTTT. This encodes CASELSSSFTGELFF.

V is TRBV9 and J is TRBJ2-7; D tentatively fits TRBD1 or TRBD2 (5 bases each). V lost 1 base to trimming and J lost 0 bases, with 8 bases between them. CDR3 size: 14 residues. The germline V gene encodes CDR1 SGDLS and CDR2 YYNGEE. This CDR3 is CASSVSGGSYEQYF. CDR3 in DNA: TGTGCCAGCAGCGTAAGTGGGGGCTCCTACGAGCAGTACTTC. Variable domain in full (rest from reference TRBV9 and TRBJ2-7): DSGVTQTPKHLITATGQRVTLRCSPRSGDLSVYWYQQSLDQGLQFLIQYYNGEERAKGNILERFSAQQFPDLHSELNLSSLELGDSALYFCASSVSGGSYEQYFGPGTRLTVT.

The chain employs TRBV19 and TRBJ1-5, with D unclear. The V gene's germline CDR1 is LNHDA and CDR2 SQIVND (reference sequence). This CDR3 comprises 15 residues. V shed 4 bases and J shed 0 bases, with 10 bases lying between them. CDR3 amino acids: CASSRFLDSNQPQHF. The CDR3, as DNA: TGTGCCAGTAGTAGATTCTTAGATAGCAATCAGCCCCAGCATTTT. Drawing the rest from reference TRBV19 and TRBJ1-5, the complete variable domain is DGGITQSPKYLFRKEGQNVTLSCEQNLNHDAMYWYRQDPGQGLRLIYYSQIVNDFQKGDIAEGYSVSREKKESFPLTVTSAQKNPTAFYLCASSRFLDSNQPQHFGDGTRLSIL.

The chain combines TRBV7-9 with TRBJ1-2, with a tentative D call TRBD1 (6 bases). Germline CDR1 and CDR2: SEHNR and FQNEAQ (reference sequence). This CDR3 region has 13 residues. V was cut by 4 bases and J by 5 bases, with 11 bases left in between. The CDR3 protein is CASSYGQRYGYTF. CDR3 DNA sequence: TGTGCCAGCAGCTACGGACAGAGGTATGGCTACACCTTC.

The gene calls are TRBV6-6 and TRBJ1-1; possible D gene TRBD1, 6 bases. The CDR3 sequence is 15 residues long. V was trimmed by 2 bases and J by 1 base, leaving 11 bases between them. The germline CDR1 and CDR2 sequences are MNHNY and SVGAGI (reference sequence). The CDR3 here is CASSYGEGGNTEAFF. CDR3 coding DNA: TGTGCCAGCAGTTACGGGGAAGGGGGGAACACTGAAGCTTTCTTT.

The rearrangement links TRBV15 to TRBJ1-2, with D perhaps matching TRBD1 (5 bases). The CDR3 consists of 15 residues. Trimming left V 0 bases short and J 4 bases short, with 12 bases between. Germline V lookup: CDR1 LNHNV, CDR2 YYDKDF (reference sequence). The CDR3 sequence: CATSRDGDLIYGYTF. In DNA, the CDR3 is TGTGCCACCAGCAGAGATGGGGACCTTATCTATGGCTACACCTTC.

This chain uses TRBV5-1 with TRBJ2-3, with 10 positions matching TRBD2. J was trimmed by 4 bases and V by 4 bases; bases with no gene match: 9. Germline V gene data show CDR1 as SGHRS and CDR2 as YFSETQ. The CDR3 sequence is 16 residues long. CDR3 loop: CASSITIAGGSDTQYF. DNA for the CDR3: TGCGCCAGCAGCATAACAATAGCGGGAGGTTCAGATACGCAGTATTTT. Variable domain in full (rest from reference TRBV5-1 and TRBJ2-3): KAGVTQTPRYLIKTRGQQVTLSCSPISGHRSVSWYQQTPGQGLQFLFEYFSETQRNKGNFPGRFSGRQFSNSRSEMNVSTLELGDSALYLCASSITIAGGSDTQYFGPGTRLTVL.

The chain recombines TRBV4-1 with TRBJ2-7, with a weak D call TRBD2 (6 bases). This CDR3 region has 16 residues. V gave up 1 base and J gave up 4 bases, with 17 bases separating them. Germline-derived CDR1 and CDR2 are MGHRA and YSYEKL. CDR3 nucleotide sequence: TGCGCCAGCAGCCAAGTTAGGGCTAGCGTAAATTACGAGCAGTACTTC. The encoded protein is CASSQVRASVNYEQYF.

V and J are TRBV5-1 and TRBJ2-3; 14 bases line up with TRBD2. CDR1 and CDR2 from the germline V gene are SGHRS and YFSETQ. This CDR3 contains 18 residues. V lost 3 bases, J lost 2 bases, and 8 bases stayed unmatched. As DNA, the CDR3 is TGCGCCAGCAGCTCGGGACTAGCGGGAGCCGGCCTCACAGATACGCAGTATTTT. It translates to CASSSGLAGAGLTDTQYF.

The chain couples TRBV5-1 to TRBJ2-1; 8 bases match TRBD2. Germline CDR1 SGHRS, CDR2 YFSETQ. This CDR3 region has 16 residues. V dropped 2 bases and J dropped 1; count of bases not matched to a gene: 5. Here the CDR3 reads CASSFLAGTSYNEQFF. The CDR3 DNA reads as TGCGCCAGCAGCTTCCTAGCGGGTACATCCTACAATGAGCAGTTCTTC.

There are a few counts of this clone. The chain combines TRBV30 with TRBJ1-1; 8 positions match TRBD1. There are 14 residues in the CDR3. The junction had 16 bases not matched to a gene; V was cut back by 5 bases and J by 11 bases. Germline values: CDR1 GTSNPN, CDR2 SVGIG (reference sequence). This CDR3 reads CAWGQPDRAFLAFF. The CDR3 bases are TGTGCCTGGGGTCAACCGGACAGGGCGTTTTTGGCTTTCTTT.

Only one count was recorded for this clone. The gene calls are TRBV28 and TRBJ2-7; TRBD2 matches at 13 bases. The CDR3 has 16 residues. Looked up from germline, CDR1 is MDHEN and CDR2 is SYDVKM. V lost 5 bases and J lost 0; bases outside the gene matches: 4. CDR3 loop: CASSRTSGRSSYEQYF. The DNA for the CDR3 is TGTGCCAGCAGTCGGACTAGCGGGAGAAGCTCCTACGAGCAGTACTTC. The whole variable domain, filled in from reference TRBV28 and TRBJ2-7, reads DVKVTQSSRYLVKRTGEKVFLECVQDMDHENMFWYRQDPGLGLRLIYFSYDVKMKEKGDIPEGYSVSREKKERFSLILESASTNQTSMYLCASSRTSGRSSYEQYFGPGTRLTVT.

The V gene is TRBV4-2, the J gene TRBJ1-1, with D unclear. Trimming pared 1 base from V and 2 bases from J, leaving 14 bases between. Germline CDR1 is LGHNA and CDR2 is YNFKEQ. The CDR3 contains 16 residues. The CDR3 coding sequence is TGTGCCAGCAGCCAAGGCGGCGCGGAGGGAAACACTGAAGCTTTCTTT. Translation: CASSQGGAEGNTEAFF.

The chain recombines TRBV7-8 with TRBJ2-2; TRBD1 or TRBD2 may be the D gene (7 bases each). This CDR3 has 14 residues. Trimming stripped 5 bases from V and 6 bases from J, with 13 bases between. Per the germline V gene, CDR1 is SGHVS and CDR2 is FQNEAQ. The CDR3 DNA follows: TGTGCCAGCAGCGACCAGGGGGGGGCCGGGGAGCTGTTTTTT. Protein: CASSDQGGAGELFF. The full variable domain, its missing parts supplied by reference TRBV7-8 and TRBJ2-2, is GAGVSQSPRYKVAKRGQDVALRCDPISGHVSLFWYQQALGQGPEFLTYFQNEAQLDKSGLPSDRFFAERPEGSVSTLKIQRTQQEDSAVYLCASSDQGGAGELFFGEGSRLTVL.

The V and J genes are TRBV3-1 (or the pseudogene TRBV3-2) and TRBJ2-1; 8 bases map to TRBD2. The junction had 7 bases not matched to a gene; V was cut back by 2 bases and J by 7 bases. There are 15 residues in the CDR3. The V gene's germline CDR1 is LGHDT and CDR2 YNNKEL (reference sequence). CDR3 DNA: TGTGCCAGCAGCCAATGGAGCGGGAGTGGAAATGAGCAGTTCTTC. It is translated as CASSQWSGSGNEQFF.

The rearrangement links TRBV11-2 to TRBJ2-6; D remains unclear. V lost 1 base and J lost 0, with 4 bases in between. This CDR3 has 15 amino acids. CDR1 SGHAT and CDR2 FQNNGV come from the germline V gene. CDR3 protein: CASSLVVSGANVLTF. CDR3 bases: TGTGCCAGCAGCTTAGTAGTCTCTGGGGCCAACGTCCTGACTTTC.

J is TRBJ1-2 and V is TRBV5-6, with 9 bases matching TRBD1. This CDR3 has 15 amino acids. Germline CDR1 reads SGHDT; CDR2 reads YYEEEE. The V segment lost 4 bases and the J segment 8 bases; nucleotides outside the gene matches: 12. The CDR3, as DNA: TGTGCCAGCAGCCAACGCTACCGGACAGGGGAAGGCTACACCTTC. Its protein product is CASSQRYRTGEGYTF.

Only a few counts were recorded for this clone. The chain uses TRBV28 and TRBJ1-1, with 8 bases aligning to TRBD1. V shed 6 bases, J shed 1 base, and the junction held 10 bases outside the gene matches. The CDR3 has 16 residues. CDR1 is MDHEN and CDR2 is SYDVKM in the germline V gene. CDR3 nucleotides: TGTGCCAGCAGCTCCCCTCGACAGGGGCGGAACACTGAAGCTTTCTTT. Its translation is CASSSPRQGRNTEAFF.